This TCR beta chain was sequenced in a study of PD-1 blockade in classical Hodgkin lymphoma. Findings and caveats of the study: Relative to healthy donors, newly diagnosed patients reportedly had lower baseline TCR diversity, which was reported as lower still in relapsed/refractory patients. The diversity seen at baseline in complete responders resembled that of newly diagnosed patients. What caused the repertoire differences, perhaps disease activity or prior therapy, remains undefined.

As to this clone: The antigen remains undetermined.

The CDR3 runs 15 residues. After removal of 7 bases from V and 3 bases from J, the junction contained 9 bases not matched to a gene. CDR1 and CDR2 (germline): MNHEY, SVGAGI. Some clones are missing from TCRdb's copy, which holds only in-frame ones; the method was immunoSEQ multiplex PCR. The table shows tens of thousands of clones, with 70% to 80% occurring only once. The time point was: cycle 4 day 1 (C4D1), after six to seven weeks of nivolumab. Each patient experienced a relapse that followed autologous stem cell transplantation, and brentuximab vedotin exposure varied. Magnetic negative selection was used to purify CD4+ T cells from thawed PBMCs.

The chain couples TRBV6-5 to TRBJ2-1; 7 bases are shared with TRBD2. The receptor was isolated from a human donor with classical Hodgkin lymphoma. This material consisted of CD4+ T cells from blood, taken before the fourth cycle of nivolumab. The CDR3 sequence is CASKPLAGVYNEQFF. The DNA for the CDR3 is TGTGCCAGCAAACCCCTCGCGGGGGTCTACAATGAGCAGTTCTTC.